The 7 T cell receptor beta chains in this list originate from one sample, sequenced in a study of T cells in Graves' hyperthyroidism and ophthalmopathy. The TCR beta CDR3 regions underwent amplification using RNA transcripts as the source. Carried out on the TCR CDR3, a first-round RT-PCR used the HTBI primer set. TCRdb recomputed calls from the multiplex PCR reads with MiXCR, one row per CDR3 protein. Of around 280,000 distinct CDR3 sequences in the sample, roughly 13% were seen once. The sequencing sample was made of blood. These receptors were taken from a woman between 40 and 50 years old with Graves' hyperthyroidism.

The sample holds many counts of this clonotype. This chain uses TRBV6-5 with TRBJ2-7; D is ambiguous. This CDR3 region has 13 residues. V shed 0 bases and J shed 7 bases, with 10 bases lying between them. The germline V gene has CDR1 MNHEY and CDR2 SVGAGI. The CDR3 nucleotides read TGTGCCAGCAGTTACTCCGAGGATAGTGAGCAGTACTTC. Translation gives CASSYSEDSEQYF.

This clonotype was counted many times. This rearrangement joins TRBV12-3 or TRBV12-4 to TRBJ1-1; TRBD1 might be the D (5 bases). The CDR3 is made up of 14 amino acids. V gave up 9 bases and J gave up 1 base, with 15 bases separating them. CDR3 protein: CASLLGGGNTEAFF. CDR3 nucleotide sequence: TGTGCCAGTCTCCTTGGTGGGGGGAACACTGAAGCTTTCTTT.

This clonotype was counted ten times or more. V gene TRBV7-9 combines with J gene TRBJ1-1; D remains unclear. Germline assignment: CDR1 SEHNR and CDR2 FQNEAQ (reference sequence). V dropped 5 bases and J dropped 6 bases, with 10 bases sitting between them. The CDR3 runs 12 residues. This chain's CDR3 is CASSPLKAEAFF. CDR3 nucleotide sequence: TGTGCCAGCAGCCCGCTCAAGGCTGAAGCTTTCTTT.

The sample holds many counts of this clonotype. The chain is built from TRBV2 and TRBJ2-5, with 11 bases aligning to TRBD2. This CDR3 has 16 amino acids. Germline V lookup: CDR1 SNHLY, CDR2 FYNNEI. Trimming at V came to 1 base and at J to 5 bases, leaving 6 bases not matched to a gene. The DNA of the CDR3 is TGTGCCAGCAGTGAAGTTGAACTAGCGGGAGAGGAGACCCAGTACTTC. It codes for CASSEVELAGEETQYF.

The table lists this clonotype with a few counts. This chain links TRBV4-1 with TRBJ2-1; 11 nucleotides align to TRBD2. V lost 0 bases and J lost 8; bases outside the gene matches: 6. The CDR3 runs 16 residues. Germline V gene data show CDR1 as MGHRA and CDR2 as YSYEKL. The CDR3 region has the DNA TGCGCCAGCAGCCAAGATGTTACTAGCGGGAGCTATGAGCAGTTCTTC. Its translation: CASSQDVTSGSYEQFF.

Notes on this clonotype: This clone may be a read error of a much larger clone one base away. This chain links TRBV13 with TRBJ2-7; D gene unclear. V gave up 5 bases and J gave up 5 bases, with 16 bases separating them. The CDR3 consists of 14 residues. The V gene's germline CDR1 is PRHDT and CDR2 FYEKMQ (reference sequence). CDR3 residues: CASSALGKSDEQYF. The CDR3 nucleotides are TGTGCCAGCAGCGCCCTGGGGAAATCAGACGAGCAGTACTTC. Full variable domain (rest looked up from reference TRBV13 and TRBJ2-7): AAGVIQSPRHLIKEKRETATLKCYPIPRHDTVYWYQQGPGQDPQFLISFYEKMQSDKGSIPDRFSAQQFSDYHSELNMSSLELGDSALYFCASSALGKSDEQYFGPGTRLTVT.

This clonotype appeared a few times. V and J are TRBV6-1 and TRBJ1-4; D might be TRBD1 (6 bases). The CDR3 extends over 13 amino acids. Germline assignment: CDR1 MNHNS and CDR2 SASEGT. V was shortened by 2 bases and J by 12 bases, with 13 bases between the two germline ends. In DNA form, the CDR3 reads TGTGCCAGCAGTGAAAGACAGGTCCTCGAACTGTTTTTT. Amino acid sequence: CASSERQVLELFF.